These 2 T cell receptor beta chains were all obtained from the same sample, sequenced in a study of T cell responses to AZD1222 COVID-19 vaccine. TCRdb's table, derived via immunoSEQ multiplex PCR, lists solely in-frame clones and lacks some. Among around 110,000 clones listed, 90% were seen once. The sample was peripheral blood, taken on day 0 of AZD1222 vaccination. The receptors derive from an adult in good health.

This chain connects TRBV10-3 to TRBJ2-1, with 7 positions matching TRBD2. The V and J ends lost 0 bases and 3 bases, in that order; junction bases with no gene match: 2. The CDR3 is 15 amino acids. Looked up from germline, CDR1 is ENHRY and CDR2 is SYGVKD. CDR3 protein: CAISESSGLYNEQFF. The CDR3 DNA reads TGTGCCATCAGTGAGTCTAGCGGGCTCTACAATGAGCAGTTCTTC.

This chain connects TRBV7-3 to TRBJ1-1, with TRBD1 as a possible D gene (5 bases). The CDR3 has 13 residues. V dropped 6 bases and J dropped 1 base, with 9 bases sitting between them. Germline V CDR1 and CDR2: SGHTA, FQGTGA. CDR3 nucleotide sequence: TGTGCCAGCAGTCTTGACAGGAACACTGAAGCTTTCTTT. Encoded protein: CASSLDRNTEAFF.